This T cell receptor (beta chain) was recovered during a study of cytomegalovirus exposure and HLA in healthy donors. Study-wide results and limits: Most CMV-associated TCR beta chains were later found to appear HLA-restricted.

The V end was cut by 4 bases, the J end by 2 bases, with 24 bases between. The CDR3 has 18 residues. Vbeta (60) and Jbeta (13) primers were used in the PCR. Clones were read by immunoSEQ multiplex PCR, and TCRdb kept only the in-frame ones, dropping some. The sample shows 140,000 to 150,000 clones, 77% of them seen only once. About this clone: What it recognizes is unknown.

The sample comprised PBMCs. The genes are TRBV5-3 and TRBJ1-2; tentatively, D is TRBD1 (5 bases). TRBV5-3 falls under the ORF class, with uncertain function. The receptor comes from a male donor in good health and CMV-seronegative. The DNA for the CDR3 is TGTGCCAGAAGCGGGGACTCAGACAGAAACCCTTGGAACTATGGCTACACCTTC. This gives the protein CARSGDSDRNPWNYGYTF.